The text below deals with one TCR beta chain. The data derive from a study of blood T cell repertoires in COVID-19. Method: immunoSEQ multiplex PCR; TCRdb's copy keeps in-frame clones and lacks some. In the table there are some 300,000 clones, 85% to 90% of which are singletons. Trimming cost V 0 bases and J 9 bases, with 16 bases left between them. This CDR3 has 15 amino acids. Germline CDR1 and CDR2: SGHTS and YDEGEE. Sequencing was performed on peripheral blood. J is TRBJ2-1 and V is TRBV5-8; D perhaps matches TRBD1 (5 bases). This receptor was obtained from a man between 65 and 80 years old with acute or convalescent COVID-19. CDR3 sequence reads: CASSLERGPVAEQFF. Written as DNA, the CDR3 is TGTGCCAGCAGCTTGGAAAGGGGCCCTGTAGCTGAGCAGTTCTTC.